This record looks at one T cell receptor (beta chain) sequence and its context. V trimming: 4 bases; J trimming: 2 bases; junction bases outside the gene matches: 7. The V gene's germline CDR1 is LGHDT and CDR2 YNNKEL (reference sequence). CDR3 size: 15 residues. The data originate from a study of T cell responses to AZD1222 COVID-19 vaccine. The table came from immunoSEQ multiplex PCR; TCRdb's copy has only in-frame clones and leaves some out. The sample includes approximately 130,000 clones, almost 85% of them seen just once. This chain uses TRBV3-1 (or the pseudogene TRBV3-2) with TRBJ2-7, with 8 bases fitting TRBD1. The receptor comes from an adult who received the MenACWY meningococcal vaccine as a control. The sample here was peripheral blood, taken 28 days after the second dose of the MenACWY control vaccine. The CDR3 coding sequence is TGTGCCAGCAGCCGAGGACAGGGACTCCCCTACGAGCAGTACTTC. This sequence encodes CASSRGQGLPYEQYF.